Below are 19 T cell receptor beta chains sequenced from a single sample in a study of lymphopenia after photon versus proton radiotherapy. Sequenced by immunoSEQ multiplex PCR; TCRdb stores in-frame clones only, minus some. Altogether approximately 65,000 clones are present, about 85% being singletons, with the ten largest covering over 10%. The specimen comprised peripheral blood, sampled from a patient treated with proton-based radiotherapy. The receptors originated from a man aged 80 or over with esophageal cancer.

The rearrangement uses TRBV5-4 and TRBJ1-1; D not certain. The germline V gene has CDR1 SGHNT and CDR2 YYREEE (reference sequence). The CDR3 is 16 amino acids. With 1 base removed from V and 2 bases from J, the gap between germline ends came to 15 bases. The CDR3 reads CASSLRGLGPNTEAFF. The CDR3 nucleotides read TGTGCCAGCAGCTTGCGTGGTTTAGGTCCTAACACTGAAGCTTTCTTT.

The J gene is TRBJ2-7, the V gene TRBV19; D is undetermined. V was cut by 6 bases and J by 2 bases, with 11 bases left in between. Germline CDR1 reads LNHDA; CDR2 reads SQIVND (reference sequence). The CDR3 extends over 13 amino acids. DNA of the CDR3: TGTGCCAGTAGCATTACAAGAACCTACGAGCAGTACTTC. It codes for CASSITRTYEQYF.

The chain carries TRBV5-4 and TRBJ2-1, with 14 bases identical to TRBD2. Trimming took 3 bases from V and 4 from J; bases not matched to a gene: 3. The CDR3 runs to 16 residues. Germline CDR1 reads SGHNT; CDR2 reads YYREEE (reference sequence). The CDR3 DNA sequence: TGTGCCAGCAGCTCGACTAGCGGGAGGGTATACAATGAGCAGTTCTTC. Amino acid sequence: CASSSTSGRVYNEQFF. Supplemented by reference TRBV5-4 and TRBJ2-1, the full variable domain reads ETGVTQSPTHLIKTRGQQVTLRCSSQSGHNTVSWYQQALGQGPQFIFQYYREEENGRGNFPPRFSGLQFPNYSSELNVNALELDDSALYLCASSSTSGRVYNEQFFGPGTRLTVL.

The V and J genes are TRBV7-8 and TRBJ1-1, with 7 bases matching TRBD1. The CDR3 has 14 residues. From germline, CDR1 is SGHVS and CDR2 FQNEAQ. V lost 0 bases and J lost 5; bases outside the gene matches: 3. CDR3 protein: CASSLAQTGTEAFF. The CDR3 nucleotides read TGTGCCAGCAGCTTAGCACAGACAGGGACTGAAGCTTTCTTT.

V usage is TRBV7-9 and J usage is TRBJ1-1, with D hard to call. V was pared by 5 bases and J by 2 bases, with 15 bases between. This CDR3 has 15 residues. CDR1 and CDR2 (germline): SEHNR, FQNEAQ (reference sequence). The CDR3 reads CASSLTQEPNTEAFF. In nucleotides, the CDR3 is TGTGCCAGCAGCCTCACACAAGAACCTAACACTGAAGCTTTCTTT.

The CDR3 bases are TGTGCCAGCAGTGACCGGTACAGGGCTGCTAACTATGGCTACACCTTC. Amino acid sequence: CASSDRYRAANYGYTF. This chain links TRBV6-4 with TRBJ1-2; a possible D gene is TRBD1 (6 bases). Trimming shortened V by 2 bases and J by 0 bases, and 13 bases separated the two germline ends. Germline V gene lookup returns CDR1 MRHNA and CDR2 SNTAGT. This CDR3 region has 16 residues.

The V and J genes are TRBV19 and TRBJ1-5, with 8 bases identical to TRBD1. CDR3 length: 18 residues. CDR1 and CDR2 (germline): LNHDA, SQIVND (reference sequence). Trimming took 1 base from V and 0 from J; bases not matched to a gene: 8. The CDR3 region is CASSIAVDRAYSNQPQHF. The CDR3 bases are TGTGCCAGTAGTATAGCCGTGGACAGGGCTTATAGCAATCAGCCCCAGCATTTT.

The V and J genes are TRBV7-6 and TRBJ1-4; no clear D gene. The CDR3 consists of 15 residues. CDR1 is SGHVS and CDR2 is FNYEAQ in the germline V gene. Trimming pared 5 bases from V and 0 bases from J, leaving 10 bases between. Here the CDR3 reads CASSPVRSTNEKLFF. The DNA for the CDR3 is TGTGCCAGCAGCCCAGTCAGGTCAACTAATGAAAAACTGTTTTTT.

This rearrangement joins TRBV18 to TRBJ2-7; no firm D call. The CDR3 runs to 11 residues. V dropped 5 bases and J dropped 6 bases, with 8 bases sitting between them. Germline V lookup: CDR1 KGHSH, CDR2 LQKENI. The CDR3 reads CASSLGGEQYF. The CDR3 DNA reads TGTGCCAGCTCATTGGGCGGCGAGCAGTACTTC.

This chain joins TRBV11-3 and TRBJ2-3; D not certain. Germline assignment: CDR1 SGHNT and CDR2 YENEEA. The CDR3 runs 14 residues. Trimming took off 0 bases at V and 5 bases at J, with 9 bases between the two ends. This CDR3 reads CASSLDSDRDTQYF. In DNA, the CDR3 is TGTGCCAGCAGCTTAGATTCGGACCGAGATACGCAGTATTTT.

The chain links TRBV7-8 to TRBJ1-1; 11 bases are a match to TRBD1. This CDR3 is 13 amino acids long. The germline V gene has CDR1 SGHVS and CDR2 FQNEAQ. The junction had 5 bases not matched to a gene; V was cut back by 3 bases and J by 11 bases. The CDR3 reads CASSFGTGGLAFF. The CDR3 bases are TGTGCCAGCAGCTTCGGGACAGGGGGACTCGCTTTCTTT.

The chain has TRBV7-2 and TRBJ1-6, with D possibly matching TRBD1 (5 bases). The CDR3 sequence is 14 residues long. CDR1 is SGHTA and CDR2 is FQGNSA in the germline V gene. Trimming took off 4 bases at V and 13 bases at J, with 17 bases between the two ends. CDR3 loop: CASSSAGTPTPLHF. The CDR3 nucleotides are TGTGCCAGCAGCTCCGCAGGGACCCCGACCCCCCTCCACTTT.

V gene TRBV2 combines with J gene TRBJ2-3; TRBD2 might be the D (5 bases). The CDR3 runs 14 residues. Trimming took 4 bases from V and 9 from J, leaving 17 bases between them. In germline, CDR1 is SNHLY, CDR2 FYNNEI. CDR3 sequence reads: CASSVGGGVSTQYF. Here the CDR3 DNA reads TGTGCCAGCAGTGTCGGCGGAGGTGTGAGCACGCAGTATTTT.

The rearrangement uses TRBV10-3 and TRBJ2-3, with 7 bases identical to TRBD1. Per the germline V gene, CDR1 is ENHRY and CDR2 is SYGVKD. The CDR3 is 17 amino acids. The J segment lost 0 bases and the V segment lost 9 bases, leaving 15 bases of the junction unmatched. The CDR3 sequence: CAINPTGQVASTDTQYF. The DNA of the CDR3 is TGTGCCATAAATCCGACTGGACAGGTCGCTAGCACAGATACGCAGTATTTT.

The chain uses TRBV4-3 and TRBJ2-5, with D perhaps TRBD1 (6 bases). The V end was cut by 4 bases, the J end by 3 bases, with 15 bases between. Per germline, CDR1 LGHNA and CDR2 YSLEER. The CDR3 runs 15 residues. CDR3 residues: CASSPRGQGKETQYF. CDR3 sequence (DNA): TGCGCCAGCAGCCCGAGAGGGCAGGGGAAAGAGACCCAGTACTTC.

V is TRBV14 and J is TRBJ2-1; D gene uncertain. The V end was cut by 0 bases, the J end by 3 bases, with 9 bases between. This CDR3 is built from 15 residues. Germline assignment: CDR1 SGHDN and CDR2 FVKESK. The CDR3: CASSQDVAIYNEQFF. The CDR3 nucleotides are TGTGCCAGCAGCCAAGATGTGGCTATCTACAATGAGCAGTTCTTC.

This chain uses TRBV15 with TRBJ2-5, with D tentatively TRBD1 or TRBD2 (6 bases each). Trimming removed 8 bases from V and 3 bases from J, with 13 bases in between. The CDR3 has 13 residues. Germline V gives CDR1 LNHNV, CDR2 YYDKDF (reference sequence). Here the CDR3 reads CATAGQVKETQYF. The CDR3 DNA reads TGTGCCACCGCGGGACAAGTCAAAGAGACCCAGTACTTC.

The V gene is TRBV7-8, the J gene TRBJ2-7; D unresolved. V was pared by 4 bases and J by 5 bases, with 15 bases between. The CDR3 has 14 amino acids. CDR1 and CDR2 (germline): SGHVS, FQNEAQ. The DNA of the CDR3 is TGTGCCAGCAGCTCCACGATAACACTGCACGAGCAGTACTTC. It is translated as CASSSTITLHEQYF.

The chain couples TRBV9 to TRBJ2-1; tentatively, D is TRBD1 or TRBD2 (6 bases each). The CDR3 consists of 17 residues. CDR1 SGDLS and CDR2 YYNGEE come from the germline V gene. V was pared by 0 bases and J by 7 bases, with 20 bases between. The chain's CDR3 is CASSVGAVGGTQNEQFF. CDR3 coding DNA: TGTGCCAGCAGCGTAGGTGCCGTCGGAGGGACACAGAATGAGCAGTTCTTC.